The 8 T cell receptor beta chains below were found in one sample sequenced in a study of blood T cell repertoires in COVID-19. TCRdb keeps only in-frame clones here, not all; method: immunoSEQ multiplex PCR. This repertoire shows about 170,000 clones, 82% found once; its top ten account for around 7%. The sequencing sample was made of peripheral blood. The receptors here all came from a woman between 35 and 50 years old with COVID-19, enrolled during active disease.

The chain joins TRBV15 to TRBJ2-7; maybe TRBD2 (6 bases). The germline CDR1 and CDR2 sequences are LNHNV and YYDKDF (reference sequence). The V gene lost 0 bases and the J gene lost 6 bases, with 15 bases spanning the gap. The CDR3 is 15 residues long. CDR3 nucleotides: TGTGCCACCAGCAGAGAACAACTCGCGGGGTCCGAGCAGTACTTC. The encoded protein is CATSREQLAGSEQYF.

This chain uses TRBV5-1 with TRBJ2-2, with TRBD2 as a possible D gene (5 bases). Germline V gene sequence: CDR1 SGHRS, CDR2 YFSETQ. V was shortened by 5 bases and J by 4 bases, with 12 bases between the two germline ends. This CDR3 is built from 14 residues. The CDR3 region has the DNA TGCGCCAGCAGTGTTATCGCGGGCACCGGGGAGCTGTTTTTT. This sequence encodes CASSVIAGTGELFF.

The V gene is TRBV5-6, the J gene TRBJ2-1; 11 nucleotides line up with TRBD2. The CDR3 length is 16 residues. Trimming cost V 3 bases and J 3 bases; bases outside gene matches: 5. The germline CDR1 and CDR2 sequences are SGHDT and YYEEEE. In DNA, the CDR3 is TGTGCCAGCAGCTCTAGACTAGCGGGGAACTACAATGAGCAGTTCTTC. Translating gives CASSSRLAGNYNEQFF.

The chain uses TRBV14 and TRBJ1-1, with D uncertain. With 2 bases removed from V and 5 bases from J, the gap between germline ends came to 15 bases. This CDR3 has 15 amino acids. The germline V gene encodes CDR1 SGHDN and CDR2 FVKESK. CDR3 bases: TGTGCCAGCAGCCAACTTTCCCCTTCTGTGACTGAAGCTTTCTTT. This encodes CASSQLSPSVTEAFF.

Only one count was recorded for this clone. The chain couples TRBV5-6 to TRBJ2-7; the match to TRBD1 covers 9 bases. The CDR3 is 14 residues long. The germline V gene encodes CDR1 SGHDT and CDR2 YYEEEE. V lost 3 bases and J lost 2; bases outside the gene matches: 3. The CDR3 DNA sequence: TGTGCCAGCAGCTGGGGACAGGGAGCCTACGAGCAGTACGTC. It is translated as CASSWGQGAYEQYV.

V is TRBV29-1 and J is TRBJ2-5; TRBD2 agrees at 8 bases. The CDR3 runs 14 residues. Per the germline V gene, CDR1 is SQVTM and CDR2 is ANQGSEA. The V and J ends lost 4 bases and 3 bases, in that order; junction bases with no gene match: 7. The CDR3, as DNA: TGCAGCGTTGGTTCGCTAGCGGGCAAAGAGACCCAGTACTTC. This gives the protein CSVGSLAGKETQYF.

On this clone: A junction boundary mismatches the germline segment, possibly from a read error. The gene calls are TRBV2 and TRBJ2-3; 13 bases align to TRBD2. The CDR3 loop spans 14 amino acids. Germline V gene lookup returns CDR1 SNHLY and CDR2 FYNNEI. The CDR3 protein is CASSEQLAGGPQIF. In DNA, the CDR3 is TGTGCCAGCAGTGAACAACTAGCGGGAGGGCCCCAGATTTTT.

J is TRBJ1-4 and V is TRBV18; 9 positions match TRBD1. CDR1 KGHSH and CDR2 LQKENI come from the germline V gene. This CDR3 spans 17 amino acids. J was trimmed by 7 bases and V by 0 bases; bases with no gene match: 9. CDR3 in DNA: TGTGCCAGCTCACCACCCCGCGCAGGACAGGGGAGTGAAAAACTGTTTTTT. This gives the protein CASSPPRAGQGSEKLFF.